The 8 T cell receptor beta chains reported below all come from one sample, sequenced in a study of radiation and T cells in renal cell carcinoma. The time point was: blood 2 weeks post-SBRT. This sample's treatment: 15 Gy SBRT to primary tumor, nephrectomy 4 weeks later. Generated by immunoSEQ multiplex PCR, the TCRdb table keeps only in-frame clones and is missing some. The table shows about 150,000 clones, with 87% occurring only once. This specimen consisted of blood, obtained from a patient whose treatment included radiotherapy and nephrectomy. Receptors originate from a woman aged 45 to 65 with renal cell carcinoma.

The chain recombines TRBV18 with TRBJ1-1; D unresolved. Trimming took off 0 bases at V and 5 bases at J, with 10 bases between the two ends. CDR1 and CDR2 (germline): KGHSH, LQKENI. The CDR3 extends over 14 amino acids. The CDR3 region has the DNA TGTGCCAGCTCACCACCGGGATTTCGGACTGAAGCTTTCTTT. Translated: CASSPPGFRTEAFF.

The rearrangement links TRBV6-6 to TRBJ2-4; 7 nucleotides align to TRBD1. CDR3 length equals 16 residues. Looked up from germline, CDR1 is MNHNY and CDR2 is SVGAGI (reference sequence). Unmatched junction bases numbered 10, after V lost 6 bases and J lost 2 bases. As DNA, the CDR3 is TGTGCCAGCAGACCGGGACAGTCTGTAACCAAAAACATTCAGTACTTC. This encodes CASRPGQSVTKNIQYF.

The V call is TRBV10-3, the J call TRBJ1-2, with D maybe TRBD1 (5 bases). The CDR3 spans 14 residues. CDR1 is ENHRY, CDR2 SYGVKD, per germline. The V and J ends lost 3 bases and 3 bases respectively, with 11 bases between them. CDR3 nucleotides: TGTGCCATCAGTGAATGGGACGTTGACTATGGCTACACCTTC. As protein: CAISEWDVDYGYTF.

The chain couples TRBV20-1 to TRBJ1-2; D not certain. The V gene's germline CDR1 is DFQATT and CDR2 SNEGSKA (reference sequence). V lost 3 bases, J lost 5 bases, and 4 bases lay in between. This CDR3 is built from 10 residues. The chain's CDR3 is CSASQYGYTF. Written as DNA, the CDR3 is TGCAGTGCTAGCCAGTATGGCTACACCTTC.

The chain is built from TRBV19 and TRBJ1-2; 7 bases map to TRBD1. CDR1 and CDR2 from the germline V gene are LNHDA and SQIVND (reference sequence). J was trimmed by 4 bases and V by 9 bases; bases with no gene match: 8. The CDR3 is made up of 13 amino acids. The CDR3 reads CASSTGDVYGYTF. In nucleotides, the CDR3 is TGTGCCAGCTCTACAGGGGATGTCTATGGCTACACCTTC.

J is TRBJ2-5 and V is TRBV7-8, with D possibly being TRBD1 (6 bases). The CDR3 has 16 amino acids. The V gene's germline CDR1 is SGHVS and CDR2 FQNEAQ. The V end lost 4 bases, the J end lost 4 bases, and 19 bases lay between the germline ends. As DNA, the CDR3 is TGTGCCAGCAGCTCGACCGGGACATTCCCGGGAGAGACCCAGTACTTC. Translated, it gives CASSSTGTFPGETQYF.

Here the CDR3 reads CASSEALKGVVFF. CDR3 nucleotide sequence: TGTGCCAGCAGTGAAGCGCTAAAGGGGGTAGTGTTCTTC. V usage is TRBV2 and J usage is TRBJ2-1; TRBD1 is a possible D gene (6 bases). With 0 bases removed from V and 15 bases from J, the gap between germline ends came to 15 bases. The CDR3 is 13 residues long. Germline V gives CDR1 SNHLY, CDR2 FYNNEI.

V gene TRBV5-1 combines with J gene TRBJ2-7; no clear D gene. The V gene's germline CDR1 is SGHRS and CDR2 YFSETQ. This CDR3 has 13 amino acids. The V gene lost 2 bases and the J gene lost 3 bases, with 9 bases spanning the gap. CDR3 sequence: CASSFGNNYEQYF. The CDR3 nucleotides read TGCGCCAGCAGCTTTGGCAATAACTACGAGCAGTACTTC.